This T cell receptor beta chain stems from a study of cytomegalovirus exposure and HLA in healthy donors. Looking at the study overall: A prior analysis found about 120 million unique TCR beta sequences from roughly 180 million T cells.

V gave up 0 bases and J gave up 12 bases, with 14 bases separating them. The CDR3 sequence is 14 residues long. Germline-derived CDR1 and CDR2 are LGHNA and YNFKEQ. Comment on this clone: Its antigen is unidentified.

Broader study findings: There were over 150 TCR beta chains listed as cytomegalovirus-associated. Previously analyzed data showed that most TCR beta V segments were productive at a frequency of about 87% or about 30%. In a later analysis, V- and J-gene trimming of beta chains associated with a DCLRE1C missense variant, replicated independently.

In the PCR, 60 Vbeta and 13 Jbeta primers were used. The repertoire was sequenced with immunoSEQ multiplex PCR; TCRdb's copy has only in-frame clones and lacks some. This repertoire shows approximately 59,000 clones, 70% to 80% found once; its top ten account for around 3%. Sequenced: PBMCs. The origin of this receptor is a girl aged 10 to 17 in good health and CMV-seropositive. This rearrangement joins TRBV4-2 to TRBJ1-4; D perhaps matches TRBD1 (5 bases). The CDR3 is CASSQDIIPRELFF. The CDR3 DNA reads as TGTGCCAGCAGCCAAGATATCATCCCCAGGGAACTGTTTTTT.